A selection of T cell receptor beta chains follows, all from one sample in a study of regulatory T cells in long-lasting Graves disease. One entry per CDR3 protein, called by TCRdb with MiXCR from the multiplex PCR reads. The sample carries some 240,000 distinct CDR3 sequences, around 19% recorded once. The sample was also reused in another study, on T cells in Graves' hyperthyroidism and ophthalmopathy.

The material was peripheral blood mononuclear cells (PBMCs), obtained at new diagnosis, from a patient treated with antithyroid drugs. Receptors originate from a woman aged 25 to 45 with Graves disease. CDR3s include the opening cysteine and the closing phenylalanine or tryptophan. D genes are given only for firm matches. Size is stated for part of the rows, as once, few or many counts, or as a class when the clone is expanded.

j_gene | abundance | d_gene | len | v_gene | CDR3aa | CDR3nt
TRBJ2-1 | many | . | 15 | TRBV6-1 | CASSEVEDSYNEQFF | TGTGCCAGCAGTGAAGTAGAGGATTCCTACAATGAGCAGTTCTTC
TRBJ1-2 | many | . | 16 | TRBV3-1 | CASSQAVGAPNYGYTF | TGTGCCAGCAGCCAAGCTGTGGGGGCTCCTAACTATGGCTACACCTTC
TRBJ1-2 | . | TRBD1 | 13 | TRBV29-1 | CSVERDRHYGYTF | TGCAGCGTTGAAAGGGACAGACACTATGGCTACACCTTC
TRBJ2-6 | few | TRBD1 | 18 | TRBV28 | CASGPSDRGRSGANVLTF | TGTGCCAGCGGACCGTCGGACAGGGGGCGATCTGGGGCCAACGTCCTGACTTTC
TRBJ1-3 | few | TRBD1 | 19 | TRBV3-1 | CASSQEAGQGFFSGNTIYF | TGTGCCAGCAGCCAAGAAGCGGGACAGGGATTCTTCTCTGGAAACACCATATATTTT
TRBJ1-5 | many | . | 14 | TRBV30 | CAWSGGLVGEPQHF | TGTGCCTGGAGTGGAGGGCTGGTGGGCGAGCCCCAGCATTTT
TRBJ2-5 | many | TRBD2 | 15 | TRBV4-2 | CASSQVLAGRETQYF | TGTGCCAGCAGCCAAGTCCTAGCGGGGAGGGAGACCCAGTACTTC
TRBJ1-2 | many | . | 15 | TRBV6-1 | CASSVRGGTMNGYTF | TGTGCCAGCAGTGTTAGGGGGGGAACAATGAATGGCTACACCTTC
TRBJ1-5 | . | . | 16 | TRBV27 | CASSVPGLVSNQPQHF | TGTGCCAGCAGTGTTCCAGGGCTCGTAAGCAATCAGCCCCAGCATTTT
TRBJ1-2 | many | . | 13 | TRBV11-3 | CASTPGPNYGYTF | TGTGCCAGCACCCCGGGACCTAACTATGGCTACACCTTC